This TCR beta chain derives from a study of cytotoxic CD8 clonotypes in ibrutinib-treated CLL. The germline V gene encodes CDR1 MNHNY and CDR2 SVGAGI (reference sequence). CDR3 length: 14 amino acids. Trimming removed 4 bases from V and 3 bases from J; junction bases left unmatched: 6. Profiled with immunoSEQ multiplex PCR; TCRdb holds only in-frame clones, not every one. The table lists some 170,000 clones, about 88% of them singletons, with approximately 3% in the top ten. The TCR originated in a human donor with chronic lymphocytic leukemia. The genes are TRBV6-6 and TRBJ2-7; 7 bases line up with TRBD1. Sequencing was performed on PBMCs, taken at disease progression, from a patient treated with ibrutinib. In DNA form, the CDR3 reads TGTGCCAGCAGTTCACAGGGGTCTGGCTACGAGCAGTACTTC. The encoded protein is CASSSQGSGYEQYF.